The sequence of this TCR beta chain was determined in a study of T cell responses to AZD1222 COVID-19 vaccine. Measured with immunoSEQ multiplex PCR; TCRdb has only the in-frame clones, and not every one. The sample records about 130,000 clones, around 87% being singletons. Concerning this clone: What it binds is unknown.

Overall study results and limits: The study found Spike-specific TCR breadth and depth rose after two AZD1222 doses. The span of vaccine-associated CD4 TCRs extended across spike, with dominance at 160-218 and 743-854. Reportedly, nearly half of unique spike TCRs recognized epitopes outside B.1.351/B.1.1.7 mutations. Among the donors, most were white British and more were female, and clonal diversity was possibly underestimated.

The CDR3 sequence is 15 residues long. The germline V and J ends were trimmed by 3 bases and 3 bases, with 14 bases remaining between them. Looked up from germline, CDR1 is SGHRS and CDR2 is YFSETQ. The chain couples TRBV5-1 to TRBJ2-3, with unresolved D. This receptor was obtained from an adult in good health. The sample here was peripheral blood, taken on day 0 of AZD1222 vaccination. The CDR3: CASSSSGVGTDTQYF. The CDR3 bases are TGCGCCAGCAGCTCCTCCGGCGTGGGAACAGATACGCAGTATTTT.